This T cell receptor (beta chain) was sequenced during a study of T cell responses to AZD1222 COVID-19 vaccine (dated by TCRdb to the early 2020s). The study in broad terms: A total of just over 230 trial participants underwent TCR sequencing, of whom approximately 200 had received two doses of AZD1222 and around 26 had received two doses of the MenACWY control vaccine. Trial participants were enrolled by age into subgroups of 18-55, 56-69 and 70-plus years, and 148, 28 and 57 TCR-sequenced participants, respectively, were included in these subgroups. Overall study outcomes, separate from this receptor: Epitopes outside the regions mutated in the B.1.351 and B.1.1.7 variants were reportedly recognized by nearly half of the unique spike-specific TCRs. After two AZD1222 doses, spike-specific TCR breadth and depth were significantly higher than at day 0 and than in MenACWY recipients. Participants were mostly white British, with more females than males. The authors suggested clonal diversity may have been underestimated. Only five to seven AZD1222 recipients were SARS-CoV-2 seropositive at baseline, limiting conclusions about previously exposed vaccinees. The vaccine-associated CD4 TCRs covered the entire spike protein, and the dominant responses fell in regions 160-218 and 743-854. Because no samples from the day 14 peak response were available, repertoires could be characterized only after the peak T cell response. In the small 56-69-year group, the increase in depth fell short of significance, most likely because of low power.

The CDR3 regions of human TCRbeta chains were subjected to immunosequencing. From the authors' description of their analysis: Repertoire TCRs were checked for matches against a reference library of SARS-CoV-2-specific TCRs that had been generated using the MIRA antigen-specificity platform. Breadth meant the fraction of unique TCRs that were SARS-CoV-2-associated, whereas depth meant the fraction of total T cells that were SARS-CoV-2-associated. Using the MIRA data, each spike-specific TCR was mapped to the spike region that the TCR reacts to and placed in a CD4 or CD8 class. Log10-transformed breadth and depth values were compared by one-way ANOVA with Sidak's multiple comparisons tests. The source is immuneACCESS, and TCRdb retained only in-frame sequences with V and J called. Part of the clones is not carried over; for the studies checked, unresolved V genes explain less than half of this, and the remainder is unexplained. The V and J calls and clone size are taken from that table; D and trimming were inferred from the DNA. The sample table holds 53,000 or so clones, of which 70% to 90% were seen once. Jointly, the top ten make up 5.5% to 7% of the sample.

V ends up 0 bases short and J 4 bases short, with an unmatched junction base count of 3. Looking up the germline V gene yields CDR1 MNHNS and CDR2 SASEGT. The CDR3 has 16 amino acids, counting the end cysteine and phenylalanine. CDR3 DNA only is kept here, 48 bases in frame from base 1. On this clone: Its target antigen remains unknown. No base quality values were provided; no much bigger clone lies one nucleotide off.

The time point label corresponds to: about 28 days (+/-7) after the second vaccine dose. AZD1222 recipients with second doses at about 4 weeks or about 12 weeks were pooled, because spike-specific TCR depth and breadth did not differ between schedules. Samples from vaccinated people were obtained from the UK trials COV001 and COV002, which included a single-blind randomized controlled phase 2/3 trial of AZD1222 (ChAdOx1 nCoV-19) in healthy adults. For TCRbeta chain sequencing, PBMC samples were collected from trial participants at day 0 and at day 28 after the second dose. This TCR derives from an adult who received the AZD1222 COVID-19 vaccine. Recombination joined TRBV6-1 with TRBJ2-5, with 12 bases aligning to TRBD2. Here the sequenced sample was peripheral blood, taken 28 days after the second AZD1222 dose. This receptor carries the CDR3 CASSEATSGSGETQYF. The nucleotide sequence is TGTGCCAGCAGTGAAGCGACTAGCGGGAGTGGAGAGACCCAGTACTTC.